This T cell receptor (beta chain) came from a study of CD8 T cells in Susac syndrome. About 0.45 to 1 ug RNA was reverse transcribed with random hexamers. The method of amplification for TCR beta CDR3 was immunoSEQ multiplex PCR, covering 54 Vbeta and 13 Jbeta. TCRdb processed the immunoSEQ multiplex PCR reads anew with MiXCR; each CDR3 protein has one entry. This repertoire shows about 180,000 distinct CDR3 sequences, roughly 96% found once; its top ten account for around 0.15%. The CDR3 length is 14 residues. The germline V gene has CDR1 SEHNR and CDR2 FQNEAQ (reference sequence). V was shortened by 1 base and J by 6 bases, with 12 bases between the two germline ends. The multiple sclerosis control group consisted of treatment-naive patients whose relapsing-remitting disease, which was either stable or active, fulfilled revised McDonald criteria. TEMRA cells were FACS-enriched and CD8+ and CD4+ T cells negatively isolated.

The origin of this receptor is a human donor with multiple sclerosis. The chain combines TRBV7-9 with TRBJ1-2; D unclear. Sequenced input: CD8+ T cells from PBMCs. The CDR3 reads CASSLETAADGYTF. In nucleotides, the CDR3 is TGTGCCAGCAGCTTAGAAACGGCAGCCGATGGCTACACCTTC.